Reported below is one T cell receptor beta chain. Its antigen remains undetermined. Base qualities are not provided; no much larger clone lies one nucleotide away. The sample is drawn from a study of OX40 agonist ivuxolimab in advanced cancers. About the investigation overall: Ivuxolimab, which targeted the costimulatory receptor OX40 (CD134), was an agonistic, fully human IgG2 monoclonal antibody. The paper reports the monotherapy dose-escalation portion (N of about 54 patients) of the phase I ivuxolimab trial. Three dose-escalation patients achieved partial responses, one with hepatocellular carcinoma and two with cutaneous melanoma. Peripheral TCRbeta sequencing aimed to test whether ivuxolimab altered TCR sequence diversity and caused clonal T-cell expansion. Patients were allowed to have had prior anti-PD-1, anti-PD-L1 or anti-CTLA-4 therapy, and 40% of the dose-escalation patients had been treated with checkpoint inhibitors. Intravenous ivuxolimab was administered to patients every 2 weeks at six dose levels: 0.01, 0.1, 0.3, 1.5, 3 and 10 mg/kg. Of the approximately 53 patients in dose escalation, about 20 had hepatocellular carcinoma, some 15 had melanoma, 9 had renal cell carcinoma and 9 had head and neck cancer. In the dose-escalation cohort, over 65% of patients were male, and the mean age was roughly 60 years, with a range of 23 to 79. The paper's findings and limits, for the study overall: In the 0.1-3.0 mg/kg groups, partial responders were among the patients with the lowest normalized peripheral clonal expansion, particularly in CD8+ T cells. At doses of 0.1 to 3.0 mg/kg, clonal expansion of both CD4+ and CD8+ blood T cells was observed from baseline to week 6. On average, CD8+ T cells showed more expanded clones than CD4+ T cells after ivuxolimab. Which antigens the clonally expanded peripheral T cells were specific for was not determined. Low levels of normalized T-cell clonal expansion were also seen in some patients who did not respond.

Relative to germline, V is 1 base shorter and J is 6 bases shorter, with 7 bases between their ends. The germline V gene (reference sequence) provides CDR1 DFQATT and CDR2 SNEGSKA. The CDR3 runs 11 amino acids, cysteine and phenylalanine included. Solely the CDR3 DNA is kept, with 33 bases framed from the first base. The trial excluded patients who had a history of autoimmune disease or who were on systemic immunosuppression. In every dose cohort, peripheral blood was drawn for TCR sequencing at baseline, cycle 4 day 1, and cycle 7 day 1. The samples were taken from a phase I, first-in-human, multicenter, open-label dose-escalation trial of ivuxolimab. Adults with locally advanced or metastatic head and neck squamous cell, hepatocellular, melanoma or renal cell carcinoma were enrolled in the trial. CD4+ and CD8+ T cells were sorted separately from peripheral blood before TCR sequencing. To sequence the TCRbeta CDR3 region, genomic DNA was isolated from the sorted cells. The immunoSEQ Assay was used to sequence the TCRbeta CDR3 regions. The table comes from immuneACCESS by way of TCRdb, which keeps in-frame sequences with V and J called. Part of the clones is missing from these tables; in studies checked, under half for an unresolved V gene and the rest for unknown reasons. The sample table contains 100,000 to 120,000 clones; only one count was recorded for about 91% of them. The ten largest clones take up under 0.85% of the sample.

Sequenced material: CD4+ or CD8+ T cells sorted from blood, taken in a trial of the OX40 agonist ivuxolimab. The sequence joins TRBV20-1 to TRBJ2-7; no confident D gene assignment can be made. This sequence originates from an adult with an advanced solid tumor such as melanoma, head and neck, liver or kidney cancer. The CDR3 is CSARAPFEQYF. The DNA is TGCAGTGCTAGAGCTCCTTTCGAGCAGTACTTC.